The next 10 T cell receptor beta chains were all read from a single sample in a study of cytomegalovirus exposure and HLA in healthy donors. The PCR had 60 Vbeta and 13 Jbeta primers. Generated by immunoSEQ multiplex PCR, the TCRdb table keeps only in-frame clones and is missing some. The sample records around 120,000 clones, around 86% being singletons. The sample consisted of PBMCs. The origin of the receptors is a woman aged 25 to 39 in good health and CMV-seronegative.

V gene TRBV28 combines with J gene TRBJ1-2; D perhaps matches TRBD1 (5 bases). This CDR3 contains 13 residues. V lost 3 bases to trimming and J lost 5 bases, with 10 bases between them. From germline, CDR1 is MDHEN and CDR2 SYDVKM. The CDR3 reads CASSLQSGYGYTF. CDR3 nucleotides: TGTGCCAGCAGTTTGCAGTCAGGGTATGGCTACACCTTC.

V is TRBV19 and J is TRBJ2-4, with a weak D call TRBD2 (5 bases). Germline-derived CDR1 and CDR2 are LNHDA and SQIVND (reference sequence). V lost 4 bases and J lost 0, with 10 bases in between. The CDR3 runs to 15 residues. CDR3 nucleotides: TGTGCCAGTAGTAGCTCAGGACTAGCCAAAAACATTCAGTACTTC. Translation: CASSSSGLAKNIQYF.

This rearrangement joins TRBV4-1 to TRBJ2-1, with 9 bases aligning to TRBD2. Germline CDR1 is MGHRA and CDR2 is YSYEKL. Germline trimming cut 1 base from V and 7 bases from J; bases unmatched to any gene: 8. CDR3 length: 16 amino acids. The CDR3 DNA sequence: TGCGCCAGCAGCCAAGGGTGGGTAGCGGGAGTAAATGAGCAGTTCTTC. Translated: CASSQGWVAGVNEQFF.

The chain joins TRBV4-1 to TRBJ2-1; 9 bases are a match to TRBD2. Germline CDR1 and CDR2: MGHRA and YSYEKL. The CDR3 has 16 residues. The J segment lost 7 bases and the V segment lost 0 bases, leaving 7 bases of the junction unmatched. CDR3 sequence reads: CASSQDASGRFNEQFF. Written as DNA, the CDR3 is TGCGCCAGCAGCCAAGATGCCAGCGGGAGGTTTAATGAGCAGTTCTTC.

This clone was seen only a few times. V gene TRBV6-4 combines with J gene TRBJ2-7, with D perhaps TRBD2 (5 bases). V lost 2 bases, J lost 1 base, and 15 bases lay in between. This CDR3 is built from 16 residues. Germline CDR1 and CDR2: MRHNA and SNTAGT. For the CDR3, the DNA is TGTGCCAGCAGTGACGGCCTGCGGGCATTTTCCTACGAGCAGTACTTC. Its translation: CASSDGLRAFSYEQYF.

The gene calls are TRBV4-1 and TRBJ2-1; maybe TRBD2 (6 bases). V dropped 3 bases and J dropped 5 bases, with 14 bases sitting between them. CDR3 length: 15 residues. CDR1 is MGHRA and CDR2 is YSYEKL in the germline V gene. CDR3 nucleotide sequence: TGCGCCAGCAGCCAGACCTCCGGGACTCACAATGAGCAGTTCTTC. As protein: CASSQTSGTHNEQFF.

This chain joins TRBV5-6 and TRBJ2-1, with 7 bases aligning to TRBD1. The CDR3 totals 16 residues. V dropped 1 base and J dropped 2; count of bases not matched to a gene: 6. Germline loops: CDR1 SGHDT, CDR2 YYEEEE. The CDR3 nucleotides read TGTGCCAGCAGCTTGCCGACAGGGAATGCCTACAATGAGCAGTTCTTC. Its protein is CASSLPTGNAYNEQFF.

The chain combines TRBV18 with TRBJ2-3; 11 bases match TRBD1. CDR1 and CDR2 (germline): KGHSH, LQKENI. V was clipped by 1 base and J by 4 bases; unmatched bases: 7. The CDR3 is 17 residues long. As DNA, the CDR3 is TGTGCCAGCTCACCACTGGACAGGGGGCTTTCGGCAGATACGCAGTATTTT. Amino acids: CASSPLDRGLSADTQYF.

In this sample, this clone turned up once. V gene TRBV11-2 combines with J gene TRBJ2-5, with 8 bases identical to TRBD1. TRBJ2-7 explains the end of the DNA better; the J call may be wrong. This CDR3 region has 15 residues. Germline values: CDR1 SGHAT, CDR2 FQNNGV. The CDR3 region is CASSLARTGMYEQYF. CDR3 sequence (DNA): TGTGCCAGCAGCTTAGCAAGGACAGGGATGTACGAGCAGTACTTC.

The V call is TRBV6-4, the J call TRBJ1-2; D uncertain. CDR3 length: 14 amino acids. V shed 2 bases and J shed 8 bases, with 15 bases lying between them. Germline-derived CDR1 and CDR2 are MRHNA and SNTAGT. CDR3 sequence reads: CASSDIDGTGGYTF. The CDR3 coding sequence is TGTGCCAGCAGTGACATAGACGGTACGGGGGGCTACACCTTC.